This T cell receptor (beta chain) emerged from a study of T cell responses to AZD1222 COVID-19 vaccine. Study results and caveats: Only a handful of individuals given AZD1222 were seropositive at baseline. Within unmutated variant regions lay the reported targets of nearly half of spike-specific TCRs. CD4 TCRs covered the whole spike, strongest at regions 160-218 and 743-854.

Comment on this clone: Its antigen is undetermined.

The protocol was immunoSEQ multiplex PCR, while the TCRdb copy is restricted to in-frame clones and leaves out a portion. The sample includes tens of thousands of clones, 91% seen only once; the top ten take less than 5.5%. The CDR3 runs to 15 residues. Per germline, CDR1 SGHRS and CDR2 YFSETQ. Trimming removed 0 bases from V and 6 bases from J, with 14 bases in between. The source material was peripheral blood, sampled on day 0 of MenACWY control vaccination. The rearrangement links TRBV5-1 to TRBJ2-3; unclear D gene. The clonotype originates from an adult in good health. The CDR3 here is CASSLATVATDTQYF. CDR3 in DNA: TGCGCCAGCAGCTTGGCGACTGTCGCCACGGATACGCAGTATTTT.